These 8 T cell receptor beta chains originate from one sample sequenced in a study of radiotherapy plus CTLA-4 blockade in lung cancer. Generated by immunoSEQ multiplex PCR, the TCRdb table keeps only in-frame clones and is missing some. The repertoire includes nearly 95,000 clones, roughly four fifths of them detected once, and 25% sits in the top ten. Material: peripheral blood, obtained from a patient treated with radiotherapy plus ipilimumab. The receptors were sampled from a human donor with non-small cell lung cancer that progressed on radiotherapy plus ipilimumab.

The V call is TRBV11-1, the J call TRBJ2-2; 15 bases match TRBD2. Germline V gene data show CDR1 as SGHAT and CDR2 as FQDESV (reference sequence). V lost 2 bases, J lost 5 bases, and 3 bases stayed unmatched. CDR3 length: 17 amino acids. The CDR3 DNA is TGTGCCAGCAGCTTAACCGGGACTAGCGGGAGGACCGGGGAGCTGTTTTTT. Translated: CASSLTGTSGRTGELFF. The full variable domain, completed using reference TRBV11-1 and TRBJ2-2, is EAEVAQSPRYKITEKSQAVAFWCDPISGHATLYWYRQILGQGPELLVQFQDESVVDDSQLPKDRFSAERLKGVDSTLKIQPAELGDSAMYLCASSLTGTSGRTGELFFGEGSRLTVL.

The V gene is TRBV11-2, the J gene TRBJ2-1; a weak D match, TRBD1 (6 bases). Looked up from germline, CDR1 is SGHAT and CDR2 is FQNNGV. This CDR3 has 14 residues. The V and J ends lost 4 bases and 4 bases respectively, with 11 bases between them. The CDR3 protein is CASSYPGQYNEQFF. The CDR3 DNA follows: TGTGCCAGCAGCTACCCAGGACAGTACAATGAGCAGTTCTTC.

This clone was seen once. The genes are TRBV27 and TRBJ2-1; 11 bases fit TRBD2. The CDR3 is 15 amino acids. Germline-derived CDR1 and CDR2 are MNHEY and SMNVEV (reference sequence). Unmatched junction bases numbered 9, after V lost 4 bases and J lost 10 bases. CDR3 DNA sequence: TGTGCCAGCAGTTCTCCTAGCGGGAGGAAGGACGAGCAGTTCTTC. Its translation is CASSSPSGRKDEQFF.

The V and J genes are TRBV6-1 and TRBJ1-1; maybe TRBD1 (5 bases). In germline, CDR1 is MNHNS, CDR2 SASEGT. Trimming pared 2 bases from V and 5 bases from J, leaving 12 bases between. This CDR3 comprises 14 residues. CDR3 coding DNA: TGTGCCAGCAGTGAAATTGTTGGGGGAACTGAAGCTTTCTTT. Protein: CASSEIVGGTEAFF.

The chain recombines TRBV7-9 with TRBJ1-1, with D maybe TRBD1 (5 bases). Germline values: CDR1 SEHNR, CDR2 FQNEAQ (reference sequence). V lost 10 bases and J 6 bases, leaving 24 bases between the germline ends. This CDR3 spans 15 amino acids. DNA of the CDR3: TGTGCCACCCCCCCAAAAAGGGGTGGGTGGCCTGAAGCTTTCTTT. Protein sequence: CATPPKRGGWPEAFF.

CDR3 bases: TGTGCCAGCAGCTTAGCTAGCGGGAGCTCCTACAATGAGCAGTTCTTC. This sequence encodes CASSLASGSSYNEQFF. The chain recombines TRBV7-6 with TRBJ2-1; 9 bases agree with TRBD2. CDR3 size: 16 residues. The germline CDR1 and CDR2 sequences are SGHVS and FNYEAQ. The ends lost 0 bases at V and 0 bases at J; junction bases unmatched: 0.

The rearrangement uses TRBV28 and TRBJ2-7, with D possibly TRBD2 on 6 matching bases. This CDR3 is built from 14 residues. CDR1 and CDR2 (germline): MDHEN, SYDVKM. The V gene lost 7 bases and the J gene lost 7 bases, with 20 bases spanning the gap. This CDR3 reads CASTHPPGVGEQYF. Written as DNA, the CDR3 is TGTGCCAGCACACACCCCCCGGGAGTGGGGGAGCAGTACTTC. The full variable domain, in which reference TRBV28 and TRBJ2-7 provide the parts outside the CDR3, is DVKVTQSSRYLVKRTGEKVFLECVQDMDHENMFWYRQDPGLGLRLIYFSYDVKMKEKGDIPEGYSVSREKKERFSLILESASTNQTSMYLCASTHPPGVGEQYFGPGTRLTVT.

The CDR3 protein is CASSTQTSFSYNEQFF. DNA of the CDR3: TGCGCCAGCAGCACTCAGACATCATTCTCCTACAATGAGCAGTTCTTC. The chain links TRBV5-1 to TRBJ2-1, with D hard to call. In germline, CDR1 is SGHRS, CDR2 YFSETQ. V lost 4 bases and J lost 0, with 14 bases in between. The CDR3 is made up of 16 amino acids.